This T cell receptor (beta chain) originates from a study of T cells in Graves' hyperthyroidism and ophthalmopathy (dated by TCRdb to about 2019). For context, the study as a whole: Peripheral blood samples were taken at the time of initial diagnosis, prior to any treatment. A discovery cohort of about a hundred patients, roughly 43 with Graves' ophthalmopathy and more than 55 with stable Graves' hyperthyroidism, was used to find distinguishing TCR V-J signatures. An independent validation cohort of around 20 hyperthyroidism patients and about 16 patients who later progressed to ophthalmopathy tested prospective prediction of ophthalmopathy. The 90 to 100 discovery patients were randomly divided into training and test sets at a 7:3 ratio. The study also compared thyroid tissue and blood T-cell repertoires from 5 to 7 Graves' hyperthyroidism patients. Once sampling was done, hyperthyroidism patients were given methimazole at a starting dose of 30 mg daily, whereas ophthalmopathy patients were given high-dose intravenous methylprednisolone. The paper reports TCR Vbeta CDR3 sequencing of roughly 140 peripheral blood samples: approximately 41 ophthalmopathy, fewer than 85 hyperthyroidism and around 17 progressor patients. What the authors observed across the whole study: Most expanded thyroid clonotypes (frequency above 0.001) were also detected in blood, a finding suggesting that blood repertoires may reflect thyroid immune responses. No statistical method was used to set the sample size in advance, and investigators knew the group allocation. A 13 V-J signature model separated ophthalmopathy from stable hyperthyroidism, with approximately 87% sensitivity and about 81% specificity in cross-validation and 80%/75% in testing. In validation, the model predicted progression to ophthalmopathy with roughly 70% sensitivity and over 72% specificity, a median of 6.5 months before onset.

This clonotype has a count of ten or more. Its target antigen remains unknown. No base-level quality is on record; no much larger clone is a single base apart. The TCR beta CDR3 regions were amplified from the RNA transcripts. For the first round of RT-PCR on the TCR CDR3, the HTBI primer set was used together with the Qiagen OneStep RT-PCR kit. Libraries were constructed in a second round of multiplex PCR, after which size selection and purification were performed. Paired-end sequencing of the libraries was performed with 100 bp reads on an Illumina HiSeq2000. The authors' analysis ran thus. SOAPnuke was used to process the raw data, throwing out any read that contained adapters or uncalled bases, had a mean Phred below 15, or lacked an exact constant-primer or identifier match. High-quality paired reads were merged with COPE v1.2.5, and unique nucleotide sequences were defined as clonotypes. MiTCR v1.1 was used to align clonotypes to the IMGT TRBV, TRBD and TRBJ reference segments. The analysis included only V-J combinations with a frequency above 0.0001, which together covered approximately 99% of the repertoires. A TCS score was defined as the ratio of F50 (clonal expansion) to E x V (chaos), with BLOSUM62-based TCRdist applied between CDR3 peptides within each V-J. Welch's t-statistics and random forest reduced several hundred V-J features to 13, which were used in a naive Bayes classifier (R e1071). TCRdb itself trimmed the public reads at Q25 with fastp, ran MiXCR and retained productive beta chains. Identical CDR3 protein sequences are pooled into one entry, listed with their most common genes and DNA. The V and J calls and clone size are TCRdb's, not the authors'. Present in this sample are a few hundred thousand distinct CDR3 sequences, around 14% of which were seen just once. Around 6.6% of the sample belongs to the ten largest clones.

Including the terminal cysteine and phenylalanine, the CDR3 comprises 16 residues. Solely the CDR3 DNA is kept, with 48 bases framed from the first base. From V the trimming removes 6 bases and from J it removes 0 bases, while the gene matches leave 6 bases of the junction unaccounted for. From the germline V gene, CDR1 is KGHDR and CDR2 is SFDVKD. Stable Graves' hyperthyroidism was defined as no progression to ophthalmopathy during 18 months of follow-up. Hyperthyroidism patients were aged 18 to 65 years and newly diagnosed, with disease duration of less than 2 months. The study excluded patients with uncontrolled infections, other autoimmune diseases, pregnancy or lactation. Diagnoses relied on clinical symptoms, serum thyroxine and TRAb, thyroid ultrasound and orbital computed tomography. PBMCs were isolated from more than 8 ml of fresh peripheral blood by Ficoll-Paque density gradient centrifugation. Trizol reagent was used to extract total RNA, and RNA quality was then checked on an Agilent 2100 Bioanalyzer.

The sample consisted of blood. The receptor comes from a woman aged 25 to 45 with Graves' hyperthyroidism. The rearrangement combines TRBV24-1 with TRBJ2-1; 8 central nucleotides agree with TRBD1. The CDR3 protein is CATSTGTGSSYNEQFF. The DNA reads TGTGCCACCAGTACCGGGACAGGTAGCTCCTACAATGAGCAGTTCTTC.